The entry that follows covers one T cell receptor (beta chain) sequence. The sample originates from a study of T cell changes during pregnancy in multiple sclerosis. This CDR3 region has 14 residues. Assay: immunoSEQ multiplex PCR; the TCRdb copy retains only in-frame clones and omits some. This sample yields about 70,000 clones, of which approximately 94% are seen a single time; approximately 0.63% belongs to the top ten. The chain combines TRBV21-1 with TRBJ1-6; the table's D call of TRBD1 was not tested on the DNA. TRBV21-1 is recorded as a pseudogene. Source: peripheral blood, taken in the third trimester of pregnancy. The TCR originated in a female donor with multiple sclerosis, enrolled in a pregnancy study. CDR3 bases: TGTGCCAGCAGCAGGGGGCTACAGCAGTCACCCCTCCACTTT. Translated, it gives CASSRGLQQSPLHF.